This TCR beta chain stems from a study of T cell clones after liver transplantation (dated by TCRdb to about 2019). About the investigation overall: The samples were obtained from ITN030ST, a randomized trial that attempted immunosuppression withdrawal within 2 years after liver transplantation. To count as tolerant, a recipient had to stay completely off immunosuppression for at least one year without liver enzymes climbing beyond twice the upper limit of normal. Blood samples were taken pre-transplant, pre-randomization before withdrawal, and post-randomization after full withdrawal or failed withdrawal. Third party-reactive TCRbeta sequences were also identified from pre-transplant MLRs to serve as an antigen-independent comparator for donor-reactive sequences. After a pre-transplant mixed lymphocyte reaction, TCRbeta sequencing was used to pinpoint donor-reactive T cell clones, which were subsequently tracked in post-transplant blood. Of the 8 liver transplant recipients making up the studied cohort, 3 were classified as tolerant and 5 as non-tolerant. Of the eight recipients, a few were HCV-positive, while the remaining recipients had been transplanted for non-autoimmune, non-viral indications. Subjects received no induction therapy and standard immunosuppression until randomization at 12-24 months post-transplant. Results the study describes overall, beyond this receptor: In a couple of subjects, low numbers of available donor cells limited the measurable donor-reactive repertoire. Conclusions were preliminary, limited by small, heterogeneous patient numbers and non-standardized post-transplant time points. Once repertoire turnover was taken into account, donor-reactive detection showed a significant reduction for CD4 in 7 of 8 subjects and for CD8 in 8 of 8. Because allograft tissue specimens were not available, migration of donor-reactive T cells into the graft, rather than deletion, may have occurred. Donor-reactive sequences declined more than third party-reactive ones, suggesting partial antigen-specific deletion unrelated to withdrawal success. Circulating donor-reactive CD4 TCRbeta sequences fell significantly post-transplant in 5 of 8 subjects, irrespective of tolerance or HCV status.

Frozen genomic DNA underwent high-throughput TCRbeta CDR3 sequencing by immunoSEQ, including PCR amplification, mapping, bias correction and internal controls. As for the authors' bioinformatics: Productive rearrangements were retained, and unique TCRbeta sequences were defined by the CDR3 nucleotide sequence together with the V and J gene. For classification of a sequence as donor-reactive, at least 5-fold expansion in CFSE-low cells relative to unstimulated pre-transplant cells and a frequency of at least 0.01% were required. Minimum frequency thresholds were set for each subject on the basis of the unstimulated sample with the lowest template count, so that a detection power of at least 90% was ensured. Jensen-Shannon divergence between the top 1000 TCRbeta sequences post- versus pre-transplant served as the measure of repertoire turnover. Two-sided Fisher's exact tests were used to test for changes in how often donor-reactive sequences were detected. Sourced from immuneACCESS, this table was stored by TCRdb with only in-frame sequences that have V and J called. A share of the clones is absent; for the studies checked, an unresolved V gene accounts for under half, and the remainder has no known explanation. V, J and clone size derive from that table, while D and trimming were established from the DNA sequence. The sample yields about 80,000 clones; nearly 85% were counted once. The leading ten clones occupy around 0.5% of the sample.

Thawed unstimulated PBMCs were stained for CD3, CD4 and CD8 and FACS-sorted into CD3+CD4+ and CD3+CD8+ populations. All 8 studied subjects were randomized to immunosuppression withdrawal. The Qiagen DNeasy Blood and Tissue Kit was used to isolate genomic DNA. This clone was seen a few times. The clone's antigen remains unknown. No clone much larger than this one lies a single base away; base qualities are absent. From the cysteine up to the phenylalanine, the CDR3 has a length of 16 residues. Left in the record is the CDR3 DNA by itself, 48 bases read in frame from the first base. Reading the germline V gene gives CDR1 LGHNA and CDR2 YSLEER. Trimming accounts for 4 bases at V and 8 bases at J, while the number of junction bases matched to no gene is 13.

The V gene is TRBV4-3 and the J gene is TRBJ1-4; 7 nucleotides in the junction match TRBD1. The sequence derives from a human patient who received a liver transplant. Some T cells may have been brought in with the graft after a transplant. The sample consisted of CD4+ T cells from blood, taken 45 to 46 months after liver transplant. The nucleotides read TGCGCCAGCAGCCGTGGGACAGATACCATGGGGGAAAAACTGTTTTTT. The resulting protein is CASSRGTDTMGEKLFF.